The rows below give T cell receptor beta chains drawn from one sample of a study of cytotoxic CD8 clonotypes in ibrutinib-treated CLL. Profiling relied on immunoSEQ multiplex PCR, and the TCRdb table lists in-frame clones only, not all of them. The sample records approximately 350,000 clones, 67% being singletons. The sequences come from PBMCs, collected after 36 months of ibrutinib treatment. The receptors here all came from a human donor with chronic lymphocytic leukemia. The CDR3 runs from the conserved cysteine through the conserved F or W. Fields, in order: CDR3 DNA, CDR3 protein, J gene, clone size, D gene, V gene. The D gene is left open where the match is weak. Clone size appears in some rows only: once, few, many, or a class for an expanded clone.

TGTGCCAGCAGCCCGGACAGGGGTCCCTCCTATGGCTACACCTTC	CASSPDRGPSYGYTF	TRBJ1-2	few	TRBD1	TRBV7-3
TGTGCCAGTGGGCTAGCGGGAAGAGAGACCCAGTACTTC	CASGLAGRETQYF	TRBJ2-5	NA	TRBD2	TRBV6-5
TGCGCCAGCAGCTCCGGGAGTTCAGAGACCCAGTACTTC	CASSSGSSETQYF	TRBJ2-5	NA	NA	TRBV5-1
TGTGCCATCAGTGAGTCAACAGGAGGGAGGTTAGGGCAGTACTTC	CAISESTGGRLGQYF	TRBJ2-7	NA	NA	TRBV10-3
TGTGCCAGCAGCGACGGAGTACCCAGCGCCTATGGCTACACCTTC	CASSDGVPSAYGYTF	TRBJ1-2	NA	NA	TRBV6-1
TGTGCCAGCAGGGAAACAGGGGGTTTGGAAAAACTGTTTTTT	CASRETGGLEKLFF	TRBJ1-4	NA	TRBD1	TRBV6-5
TGCAGCGTTGAAGGTTTCATCTCTGGGGCCAACGTCCTGACTTTC	CSVEGFISGANVLTF	TRBJ2-6	NA	NA	TRBV29-1
TGTGCCAGCAGCTTAGGTGGGGGCGAGCAGTACTTC	CASSLGGGEQYF	TRBJ2-7	NA	NA	TRBV7-3
TGTGCCAGCAGCGCTACAGGGGGCTACACTGAAGCTTTCTTT	CASSATGGYTEAFF	TRBJ1-1	NA	TRBD1	TRBV9
TGTGCCAGCAGCTTAGCGGCAGCCATGAACACTGAAGCTTTCTTT	CASSLAAAMNTEAFF	TRBJ1-1	NA	NA	TRBV7-2
TGCGCCAGCAGCCGCGGGACAGAGGCCTACGAGCAGTACTTC	CASSRGTEAYEQYF	TRBJ2-7	NA	NA	TRBV4-1
TGTGCCAGCAGGATTAGCGGGATGACCCTTGGTGAGCAGTTCTTC	CASRISGMTLGEQFF	TRBJ2-1	NA	TRBD2	TRBV28
TGTGCCAGCAGCTTGAACCCTTCCTACGAGCAGTACTTC	CASSLNPSYEQYF	TRBJ2-7	few	NA	TRBV5-6
TGTGCCACCAGCAGTGATACTACGGGACTAGCGGGAGTAATCCATGAGCAGTTCTTC	CATSSDTTGLAGVIHEQFF	TRBJ2-1	many	TRBD2	TRBV15
TGTGCCAGCAGTTACTCCCGACAGGGAGGGTCACCCCTCCACTTT	CASSYSRQGGSPLHF	TRBJ1-6	NA	TRBD1	TRBV6-5
TGTGCCAGCAGTTTATTCGGGGGCCTTGGCTTCACAGATACGCAGTATTTT	CASSLFGGLGFTDTQYF	TRBJ2-3	few	NA	TRBV27
TGTGCCAGCAGCCAGCCCGCCAGGGGAGGCGAGCAGTACTTC	CASSQPARGGEQYF	TRBJ2-7	once	NA	TRBV4-2